These T cell receptor beta chains were read from a single sample in a study of control samples from healthy donors and cancer patients. The table came from immunoSEQ multiplex PCR; TCRdb's copy has only in-frame clones and leaves some out. Here the sample spans some 87,000 clones, 65% to 90% being singletons. Sequenced material: PBMCs. Receptor source: a man aged 55 to 70 with head and neck cancer. CDR3s leave out the opening cysteine and the closing phenylalanine or tryptophan.

J gene,V gene,CDR3 protein
TRBJ2-5,TRBV5-1,ASSLARGEQETQY
TRBJ1-5,TRBV27,ASRTGLGNQPQH
TRBJ2-1,TRBV20-1,SASPPNGVYNEQF
TRBJ2-3,TRBV2,ASSVGDTQY
TRBJ1-1,TRBV4-1,ASSQGSTVEAF
TRBJ2-5,TRBV12-3/TRBV12-4,ASSPGQRETQY
TRBJ2-7,TRBV2,ASSERWFSSYEQY
TRBJ1-2,TRBV5-1,ASTRGGAANYGYT
TRBJ2-3,TRBV7-9,ASSIPRASGRGSDTQY
TRBJ2-7,TRBV6-5,ASSPRLATEQY
TRBJ2-1,TRBV2,ASSNSYNEQF
TRBJ2-2,TRBV29-1,SVEDGGAGHTGELF
TRBJ2-3,TRBV27,ASTPYPITDTQY
TRBJ2-7,TRBV11-2,ASSLGQHYEQY
TRBJ2-1,TRBV2,ASSSLWGTSGNRQF
TRBJ2-5,TRBV7-9,ASSLFQGQETQY
TRBJ1-1,TRBV5-1,ASSLGGSNPSF
TRBJ2-3,TRBV2,ASSPGDRADTQY
TRBJ1-4,TRBV18,ASSSLQGQGEKLF
TRBJ1-3,TRBV7-6,ASSLAQGGSGNTIY
TRBJ1-1,TRBV12-3/TRBV12-4,ASSLSEVTEAF
TRBJ1-6,TRBV9,ASSVFPGLNSPLH
TRBJ2-2,TRBV28,ASRAVPGELF
TRBJ1-3,TRBV18,ASSPRSEGDTIY
TRBJ1-1,TRBV4-1,ASSQGTFSLFTEAF
TRBJ2-7,TRBV6-6,ASSYLTRSSYEQY
TRBJ1-6,TRBV10-3,AISESPGRPPLH
TRBJ2-4,TRBV3-1/TRBV3-2,ASSAPHPICKEKIQY
TRBJ1-2,TRBV28,ASSLTGNYGYT
TRBJ2-7,TRBV10-1,ASSGGLAGEGEQY
TRBJ2-5,TRBV5-1,ASSLMGGAGETQY
TRBJ1-2,TRBV5-6,ASSLISGGGGCT
TRBJ1-1,TRBV7-9,ASSFIENTEAF
TRBJ1-4,TRBV5-4,ASSLQGTNEKLF
TRBJ2-1,TRBV6-1,ASSEAPRLRDIANEQF
TRBJ2-1,TRBV7-8,ASSLVGSSGADIEQF
TRBJ1-5,TRBV5-6,ASSLEGVQPQH
TRBJ2-2,TRBV5-1,ASSLGIVGELF
TRBJ1-1,TRBV7-6,ASSGELAF
TRBJ2-7,TRBV10-3,AIGGLAGTYEQY